This T cell receptor (beta chain) came from a study of control samples from healthy donors and cancer patients. Germline V gene lookup returns CDR1 SGHAT and CDR2 FQNNGV. V was pared by 2 bases and J by 4 bases, with 18 bases between. The CDR3 sequence is 17 residues long. The repertoire was sequenced with immunoSEQ multiplex PCR; TCRdb's copy has only in-frame clones and lacks some. The table lists about 59,000 clones, 80% to 95% of them singletons. This clone was detected once. The sequencing sample was made of PBMCs. The source of this sequence is a man between 35 and 55 years old with colorectal cancer. The chain uses TRBV11-2 and TRBJ2-4, with D perhaps matching TRBD1 (5 bases). DNA for the CDR3: TGTGCCAGCAGCTTATCTCGGGTGAAGACAGCGAAAAACATTCAGTACTTC. Protein product: CASSLSRVKTAKNIQYF.